This T cell receptor beta chain was sequenced for a study of tumor-infiltrating lymphocytes in primary liver carcinoma (TCRdb year 2017). Regarding the research as a whole: Between November 2015 and early 2016, roughly 5 patients in China with histopathologically diagnosed primary liver carcinoma had their tumors surgically resected. Of the five patients (three men and two women, aged 30 to 69 years), four had hepatocellular carcinoma and one had combined HCC and intrahepatic cholangiocarcinoma. Tumors of the five patients were stage T1-T3 N0M0 with maximum diameters of roughly 4.2 to 11 cm. Roughly 3.65 to 8 million productive TCRbeta reads were obtained per sample, and no significant difference in read depth was found between tissue types. Across five regions of each liver tumor, along with adjacent normal tissue and blood, the study brought together TCRbeta repertoire sequencing, expression microarrays and whole-exome sequencing. TCRbeta repertoire sequencing covered 35 specimens from 5 patients: some 25 tumor regions, 5 adjacent noncancerous liver tissues and 5 peripheral blood samples. High reproducibility was observed for the technical replicate repertoires, with mean shared-clone rates roughly 0.92 and correlation coefficients above 0.95.

As for this clonotype: Its recognized antigen is unknown. The junction shows a germline mismatch at one end, possibly a read error.

Looking up the germline V gene yields CDR1 SGHAT and CDR2 FQNNGV. The CDR3 measures 11 amino acids from cysteine to phenylalanine. Kept here is only the CDR3 DNA, which spans 33 bases and is read in frame from base 1. Blood RNA was extracted from unsorted whole blood using TRIzol reagent, and germline DNA was obtained with the DNeasy Blood & Tissue kit. At the time of sampling, the patients were treatment-naive and had chronic HBV infection. Before surgery, four milliliters of peripheral blood were collected into K2EDTA tubes. Using a constant-region primer and ProtoScript II reverse transcriptase, TCRbeta-specific cDNA was reverse-transcribed from around 500 ng total RNA. TCRbeta libraries were built with three nested multiplex PCR rounds, a slightly modified ARM-PCR procedure. Each of the first two PCR rounds ran for approximately 10 cycles using multiplex TRBV1-TRBV30 forward primers together with a Cbeta reverse primer. A final 25-cycle PCR with Deep VentR polymerase added sample barcodes and Illumina adapters. Before sequencing, amplicons of 200-500 bp were purified from gel using a QIAquick gel extraction kit. An Illumina HiSeq 2500 was used to sequence the TCRbeta amplicons, generating 250-bp paired-end reads. The authors' pipeline ran thus. Trimmomatic v0.33 was used to quality-trim the reads, and FLASH v1.2.11 was used to merge paired reads so that full CDR3 sequences could be recovered. V, D and J germline segments were assigned to the rearranged TCRbeta sequences by MiGEC v1.2.1b. VDJtools v1.0.0 computed clonotype statistics and Shannon-Wiener diversity indices. To cut down on sampling bias, every analysis after diversity analysis relied on just the 250 most abundant clonotypes from each sample. Starting from the raw public reads, TCRdb applied fastp trimming at Q25, assembled clones with MiXCR and retained in-frame beta chains. Each CDR3 protein appears once, grouped with its most common genes and DNA. The V and J calls shown here were made by TCRdb, not taken from the authors' results. The table for this sample lists fewer than 250,000 distinct CDR3 sequences; about two thirds of them were counted only once. The ten largest make up about 7.1% of the sample.

Beyond this particular receptor, the publication reports: The top 250 clones made up a significantly larger repertoire fraction in tumors than in blood (p = 0.039). Repertoire overlap was higher between tumor regions (mean approximately 36%) than tumor-adjacent (roughly 17%) or tumor-blood (roughly 14%) pairs, consistent with antigen-driven expansion. Only four or five patients were included in the study, and the authors note that the findings should be validated in a larger study. Only the TCR beta chain was sequenced, so true repertoire diversity is likely underestimated because unpaired alpha chains were not captured. Because the samples were bulk and unsorted, CD4+ and CD8+ T cell repertoires could not be compared.

The V gene is TRBV11-2 and the J gene is TRBJ2-3, with a tentative D gene TRBD2 over 5 matching bases. Sequencing used peripheral blood. The receptor was derived from a woman aged 60-75 years with primary liver carcinoma and hepatitis B virus infection. The DNA reads as follows: TGTGCCAGCAGCGCCGGGGATACGCAGTATTTC. It translates to CASSAGDTQYF. The entire variable domain, with the stretches around the CDR3 drawn from the reference TRBV11-2 and TRBJ2-3 proteins, is EAGVAQSPRYKIIEKRQSVAFWCNPISGHATLYWYQQILGQGPKLLIQFQNNGVVDDSQLPKDRFSAERLKGVDSTLKIQPAKLEDSAVYLCASSAGDTQYFGPGTRLTVL.